This T cell receptor beta chain comes out of a study of long-term antiretroviral therapy in people with HIV. Samples held 1-10 million cryopreserved PBMC before DNA extraction. Findings of the study overall: The repertoire was dominated at all time points by clones expanded before ART.

V gave up 0 bases and J gave up 3 bases; unmatched junction bases: 4. The CDR3 totals 16 residues. The germline V gene has CDR1 SGHDT and CDR2 YYEEEE. A word on this clone: Its antigen is unidentified.

At the survey level, the v3.0 immunoSEQ assay was run. Clones were read by immunoSEQ multiplex PCR, and TCRdb kept only the in-frame ones, dropping some. The sample records about 16,000 clones, roughly four fifths being singletons. The chain links TRBV5-6 to TRBJ1-5; 9 bases line up with TRBD1. The starting material was unsorted PBMCs, obtained 0.1 years after starting antiretroviral therapy. The TCR was taken from a man between 18 and 35 years old with HIV. This chain's CDR3 is CASSLEGQGNNQPQHF. The CDR3 DNA follows: TGTGCCAGCAGCTTGGAAGGACAGGGGAACAATCAGCCCCAGCATTTT.